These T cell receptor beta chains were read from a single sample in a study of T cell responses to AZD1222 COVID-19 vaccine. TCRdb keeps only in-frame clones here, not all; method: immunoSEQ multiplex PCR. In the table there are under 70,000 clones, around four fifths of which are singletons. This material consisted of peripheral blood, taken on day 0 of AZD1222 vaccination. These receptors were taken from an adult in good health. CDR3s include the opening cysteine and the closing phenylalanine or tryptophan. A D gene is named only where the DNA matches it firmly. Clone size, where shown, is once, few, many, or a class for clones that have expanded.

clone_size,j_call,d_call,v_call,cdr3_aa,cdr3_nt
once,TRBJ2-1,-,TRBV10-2,CASSESGFLSGFRGNEQFF,TGCGCCAGCAGTGAGTCGGGGTTTCTCTCTGGTTTTCGGGGCAATGAGCAGTTCTTC
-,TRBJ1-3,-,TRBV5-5,CASSWGSGVTGNTIYF,TGTGCCAGCAGCTGGGGGAGCGGGGTAACGGGAAACACCATATATTTT
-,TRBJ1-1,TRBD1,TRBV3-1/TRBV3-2,CASSQKGGWYTEAFF,TGTGCCAGCAGCCAAAAAGGGGGCTGGTACACTGAAGCTTTCTTT
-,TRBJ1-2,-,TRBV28,CASRYRAGGYTF,TGTGCCAGCAGGTACAGGGCGGGGGGCTACACCTTC
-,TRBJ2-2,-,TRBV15,CATSGSGQSTGELFF,TGTGCCACCAGCGGATCGGGACAAAGCACCGGGGAGCTGTTTTTT
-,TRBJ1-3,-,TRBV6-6,CASSPGGNTIYF,TGTGCCAGCAGCCCAGGGGGAAACACCATATATTTT
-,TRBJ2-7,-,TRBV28,CASSLQGNEQYF,TGTGCCAGCAGTTTACAGGGCAACGAGCAGTACTTC
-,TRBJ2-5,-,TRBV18,CASSRQETQYF,TGTGCCAGCTCACGACAAGAGACCCAGTACTTC
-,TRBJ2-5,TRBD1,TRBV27,CASSLRVRGETQYF,TGTGCCAGCAGTTTACGGGTCAGGGGGGAGACCCAGTACTTC
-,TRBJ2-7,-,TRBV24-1,CATSAGSYEQYF,TGTGCCACCAGTGCCGGCAGCTACGAGCAGTACTTC
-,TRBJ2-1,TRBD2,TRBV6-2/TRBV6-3,CASSYLTSGRVSYNEQFF,TGTGCCAGCAGTTACCTCACTAGCGGGAGAGTATCCTACAATGAGCAGTTCTTC
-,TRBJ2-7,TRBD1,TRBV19,CASTGGYEQYF,TGTGCCAGTACAGGGGGCTACGAGCAGTACTTC
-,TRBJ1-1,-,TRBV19,CASSINRVNTEAFF,TGTGCCAGTAGTATAAACAGGGTGAACACTGAAGCTTTCTTT
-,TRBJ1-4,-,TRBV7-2,CASSLGGRSNEKLFF,TGTGCCAGCAGCTTAGGGGGACGGAGTAATGAAAAACTGTTTTTT
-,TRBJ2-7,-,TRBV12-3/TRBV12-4,CASRPTGSYEQYF,TGTGCCAGCAGACCAACAGGCTCCTACGAGCAGTACTTC
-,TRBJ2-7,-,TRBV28,CASSRSGLDYEQYF,TGTGCCAGCAGTAGAAGCGGTCTGGACTACGAGCAGTACTTC
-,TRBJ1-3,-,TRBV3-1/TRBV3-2,CASSQVKGVGNTIYF,TGTGCCAGCAGCCAAGTAAAGGGGGTTGGAAACACCATATATTTT
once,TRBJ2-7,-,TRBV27,CASSLQSSYEQYF,TGTGCCAGCAGTTTACAGAGCTCCTACGAGCAGTACTTC
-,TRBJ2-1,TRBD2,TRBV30,CAWTRTSGRNEQFF,TGTGCCTGGACCCGGACTAGCGGGAGGAATGAGCAGTTCTTC
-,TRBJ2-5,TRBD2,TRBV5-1,CASSVAGGRETQYF,TGCGCCAGCAGCGTGGCGGGGGGTAGGGAGACCCAGTACTTC
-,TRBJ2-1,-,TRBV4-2,CASSQGSSSYNEQFF,TGTGCCAGCAGCCAAGGGTCTAGCTCCTACAATGAGCAGTTCTTC
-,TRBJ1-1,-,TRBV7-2,CASSWDVRKGGPEAFF,TGTGCCAGCAGTTGGGACGTCCGGAAGGGAGGTCCTGAAGCTTTCTTT
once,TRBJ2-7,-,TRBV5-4,CASSLAGNSYEQYF,TGTGCCAGCAGCTTGGCTGGCAATTCCTACGAGCAGTACTTC
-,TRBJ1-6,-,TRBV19,CASSIFPGPLHF,TGTGCCAGTAGTATTTTTCCTGGACCCCTCCACTTT